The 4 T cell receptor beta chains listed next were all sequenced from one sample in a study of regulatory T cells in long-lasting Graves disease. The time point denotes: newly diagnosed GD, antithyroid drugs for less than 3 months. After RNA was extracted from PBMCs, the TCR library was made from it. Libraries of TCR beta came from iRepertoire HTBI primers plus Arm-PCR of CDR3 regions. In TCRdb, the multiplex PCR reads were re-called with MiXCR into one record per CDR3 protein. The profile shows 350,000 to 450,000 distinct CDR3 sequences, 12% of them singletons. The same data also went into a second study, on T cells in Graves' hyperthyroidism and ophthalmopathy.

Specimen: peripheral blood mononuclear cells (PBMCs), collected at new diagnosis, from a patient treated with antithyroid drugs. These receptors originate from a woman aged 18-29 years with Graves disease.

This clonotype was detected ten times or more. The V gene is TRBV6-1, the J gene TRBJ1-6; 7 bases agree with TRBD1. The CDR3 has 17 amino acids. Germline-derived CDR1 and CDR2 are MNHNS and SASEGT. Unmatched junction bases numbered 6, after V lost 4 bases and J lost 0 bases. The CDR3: CASSALQGISYNSPLHF. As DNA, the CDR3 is TGTGCCAGCAGTGCGTTACAGGGGATCTCCTATAATTCACCCCTCCACTTT.

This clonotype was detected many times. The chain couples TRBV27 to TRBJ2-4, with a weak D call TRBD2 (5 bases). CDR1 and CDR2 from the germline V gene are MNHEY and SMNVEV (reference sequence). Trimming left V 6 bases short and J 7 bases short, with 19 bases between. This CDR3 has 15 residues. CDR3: CASSRLFGKQNIQYF. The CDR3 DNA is TGTGCCAGCAGCAGACTATTCGGGAAACAGAACATTCAGTACTTC.

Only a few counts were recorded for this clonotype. In nucleotides, the CDR3 is TGCAGTGCTAGAGTTCAGGACATGTCCTACGAGCAGTACTTC. As protein: CSARVQDMSYEQYF. This chain connects TRBV20-1 to TRBJ2-7, with D perhaps matching TRBD1 (5 bases). In germline, CDR1 is DFQATT, CDR2 SNEGSKA (reference sequence). The ends were cut back, 1 base at V and 1 base at J, with 11 bases in the middle. This CDR3 is built from 14 residues.

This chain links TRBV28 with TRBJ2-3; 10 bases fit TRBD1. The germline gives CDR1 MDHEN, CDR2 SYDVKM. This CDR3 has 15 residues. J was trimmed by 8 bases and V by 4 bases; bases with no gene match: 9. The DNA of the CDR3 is TGTGCCAGCAGTTCTGGGGGACAGGGGTGGCGTACGCAGTATTTT. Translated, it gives CASSSGGQGWRTQYF. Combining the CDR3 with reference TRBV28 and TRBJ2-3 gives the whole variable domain DVKVTQSSRYLVKRTGEKVFLECVQDMDHENMFWYRQDPGLGLRLIYFSYDVKMKEKGDIPEGYSVSREKKERFSLILESASTNQTSMYLCASSSGGQGWRTQYFGPGTRLTVL.